Listed here are 19 T cell receptor beta chains from one sample, sequenced in a study of T cell responses to AZD1222 COVID-19 vaccine. Assay: immunoSEQ multiplex PCR; the TCRdb copy retains only in-frame clones and omits some. Of 99,000 or so clones listed, 85% to 90% are singletons. Here the sequenced sample was peripheral blood, taken on day 0 of AZD1222 vaccination. Every receptor here comes from an adult in good health.

The chain employs TRBV7-9 and TRBJ2-1; 11 bases match TRBD2. Unmatched junction bases numbered 5, after V lost 3 bases and J lost 4 bases. Germline V gene sequence: CDR1 SEHNR, CDR2 FQNEAQ (reference sequence). This CDR3 contains 16 residues. The DNA for the CDR3 is TGTGCCAGCAGCTTTAGAGGGACTAGCGGATACAATGAGCAGTTCTTC. The encoded protein is CASSFRGTSGYNEQFF. Full variable domain (outside the CDR3, taken from reference TRBV7-9 and TRBJ2-1): DTGVSQNPRHKITKRGQNVTFRCDPISEHNRLYWYRQTLGQGPEFLTYFQNEAQLEKSRLLSDRFSAERPKGSFSTLEIQRTEQGDSAMYLCASSFRGTSGYNEQFFGPGTRLTVL.

This rearrangement joins TRBV18 to TRBJ2-3, with 8 bases matching TRBD2. Germline CDR1 KGHSH, CDR2 LQKENI. V lost 0 bases to trimming and J lost 5 bases; unmatched junction nucleotides: 10. The CDR3 has 17 residues. Here the CDR3 DNA reads TGTGCCAGCTCACCACCGGGGAGCGGGAGTATTGGAGATACGCAGTATTTT. Encoded protein: CASSPPGSGSIGDTQYF. Full variable domain (missing parts from reference TRBV18 and TRBJ2-3): NAGVMQNPRHLVRRRGQEARLRCSPMKGHSHVYWYRQLPEEGLKFMVYLQKENIIDESGMPKERFSAEFPKEGPSILRIQQVVRGDSAAYFCASSPPGSGSIGDTQYFGPGTRLTVL.

J is TRBJ1-6 and V is TRBV11-2; tentatively, D is TRBD1 (6 bases). Germline V gene sequence: CDR1 SGHAT, CDR2 FQNNGV. This CDR3 is 14 amino acids long. V shed 5 bases and J shed 10 bases, with 15 bases lying between them. This chain's CDR3 is CASSRTDYGSPLHF. CDR3 nucleotide sequence: TGTGCCAGCAGCCGGACAGATTACGGCTCACCCCTCCACTTT.

This clone has only a few counts. The V gene is TRBV18, the J gene TRBJ1-4; tentatively, D is TRBD1 (5 bases). Germline V gene lookup returns CDR1 KGHSH and CDR2 LQKENI. The CDR3 has 16 amino acids. V shed 3 bases and J shed 7 bases, with 18 bases lying between them. The CDR3 nucleotides are TGTGCCAGCTCACCTAACGGGGGAGGGCTTGCTGAAAAACTGTTTTTT. Translated, it gives CASSPNGGGLAEKLFF.

The chain uses TRBV3-1 (or the pseudogene TRBV3-2) and TRBJ2-3, with D unresolved. CDR3 length: 14 amino acids. CDR1 is LGHDT, CDR2 YNNKEL, per germline (reference sequence). V dropped 3 bases and J dropped 3 bases, with 10 bases sitting between them. As DNA, the CDR3 is TGTGCCAGCAGCCAGGGCCCCAGGACAGATACGCAGTATTTT. This codes for CASSQGPRTDTQYF.

The chain couples TRBV7-6 to TRBJ2-6; no definite D call. Germline CDR1 and CDR2: SGHVS and FNYEAQ. The CDR3 has 15 amino acids. Trimming stripped 2 bases from V and 0 bases from J, with 5 bases between. The CDR3 coding sequence is TGTGCCAGCAGCTTATCCATCTCTGGGGCCAACGTCCTGACTTTC. This encodes CASSLSISGANVLTF.

The rearrangement uses TRBV28 and TRBJ2-5; D ambiguous. Germline V CDR1 and CDR2: MDHEN, SYDVKM. With 1 base removed from V and 4 bases from J, the gap between germline ends came to 22 bases. The CDR3 covers 18 residues. CDR3 sequence: CASSLYTLSPRWRETQYF. CDR3 nucleotide sequence: TGTGCCAGCAGTTTATACACCCTTTCCCCCCGATGGCGAGAGACCCAGTACTTC.

V usage is TRBV3-1 (or the pseudogene TRBV3-2) and J usage is TRBJ1-2, with D maybe TRBD1 (5 bases). The V gene lost 5 bases and the J gene lost 6 bases, with 16 bases spanning the gap. Germline V gives CDR1 LGHDT, CDR2 YNNKEL (reference sequence). This CDR3 is built from 14 residues. CDR3 DNA sequence: TGTGCCAGCAGCTCAAGGCAGGGTTCTAATGGCTACACCTTC. Its protein is CASSSRQGSNGYTF.

The rearrangement links TRBV19 to TRBJ1-1; D unclear. Trimming shortened V by 3 bases and J by 7 bases, and 15 bases separated the two germline ends. CDR3 length equals 14 residues. Germline V gene sequence: CDR1 LNHDA, CDR2 SQIVND (reference sequence). The DNA of the CDR3 is TGTGCCAGTAGTATGGGTCGCCTGGCAGTTGAAGCTTTCTTT. Translating gives CASSMGRLAVEAFF.

V and J are TRBV4-1 and TRBJ1-6; D remains ambiguous. The CDR3 is made up of 15 amino acids. With 4 bases removed from V and 9 bases from J, the gap between germline ends came to 16 bases. In germline, CDR1 is MGHRA, CDR2 YSYEKL. The CDR3 nucleotides read TGCGCCAGCAGCCCGCACCCAGGAGCTTCTTCACCCCTCCACTTT. Encoded protein: CASSPHPGASSPLHF.

A few counts support this clone. Distinct nucleotide sequences in the sample also encode this CDR3. The chain couples TRBV18 to TRBJ2-1; D is unclear. CDR3 length equals 11 residues. The germline V gene encodes CDR1 KGHSH and CDR2 LQKENI. Trimming shortened V by 6 bases and J by 8 bases, and 8 bases separated the two germline ends. Here the CDR3 reads CASSPKDEQFF. CDR3 nucleotide sequence: TGTGCCAGCTCGCCCAAGGATGAGCAGTTCTTC.

The V call is TRBV5-4, the J call TRBJ2-7; no firm D call. V was trimmed by 4 bases and J by 4 bases, leaving 18 bases between them. The CDR3 consists of 15 residues. Germline CDR1 and CDR2: SGHNT and YYREEE (reference sequence). The CDR3 DNA is TGTGCCAGCAGCCCCCGGGCAGGCCAACCTTACGAGCAGTACTTC. Protein product: CASSPRAGQPYEQYF.

This rearrangement joins TRBV2 to TRBJ1-5; D call uncertain. Trimming took off 3 bases at V and 9 bases at J, with 12 bases between the two ends. CDR1 is SNHLY, CDR2 FYNNEI, per germline. This CDR3 region has 13 residues. CDR3 coding DNA: TGTGCCAGCAGTGACGGCCGGGGTCCGCCCCAGCATTTT. Its translation is CASSDGRGPPQHF.

The rearrangement links TRBV2 to TRBJ2-1; D might be TRBD1 (7 bases). This CDR3 has 15 residues. Germline V gene lookup returns CDR1 SNHLY and CDR2 FYNNEI. Trimming took off 5 bases at V and 2 bases at J, with 13 bases between the two ends. The DNA of the CDR3 is TGTGCCAGCAGTATAGACAGGGAGGCCTACAATGAGCAGTTCTTC. Residues: CASSIDREAYNEQFF.

This rearrangement joins TRBV19 to TRBJ2-2, with D possibly TRBD1 on 5 matching bases. Deletions cut 3 bases from V and 6 bases from J, with 11 bases between. The germline V gene has CDR1 LNHDA and CDR2 SQIVND (reference sequence). The CDR3 is made up of 14 amino acids. The CDR3 here is CASSMVPGPGELFF. Here the CDR3 DNA reads TGTGCCAGTAGTATGGTTCCAGGGCCCGGGGAGCTGTTTTTT.

The rearrangement joins TRBV9 to TRBJ2-3; D is perhaps TRBD2 (6 bases). Trimming took off 4 bases at V and 0 bases at J, with 12 bases between the two ends. Germline CDR1 is SGDLS and CDR2 is YYNGEE. The CDR3 spans 15 residues. The DNA for the CDR3 is TGTGCCAGCAGCATGGGGCGGGGCAGCACAGATACGCAGTATTTT. This encodes CASSMGRGSTDTQYF.

DNA of the CDR3: TGTGCCAGCAGCTTAGATTCGGGAGATGAGCAGTTCTTC. Protein product: CASSLDSGDEQFF. The chain has TRBV7-9 and TRBJ2-1; TRBD2 might be the D (6 bases). The CDR3 has 13 amino acids. The V gene lost 1 base and the J gene lost 8 bases, with 9 bases spanning the gap. Germline V gene sequence: CDR1 SEHNR, CDR2 FQNEAQ (reference sequence).

The V and J genes are TRBV2 and TRBJ1-3; D may be TRBD1 (6 bases). Germline V CDR1 and CDR2: SNHLY, FYNNEI. V lost 7 bases, J lost 0 bases, and 13 bases lay in between. This CDR3 has 15 amino acids. Here the CDR3 reads CASTKTGSSGNTIYF. The CDR3 DNA sequence: TGTGCCAGCACAAAGACAGGCAGCTCTGGAAACACCATATATTTT.

CDR3 coding DNA: TGTGCCAGCATCAACCTCTCTGGAAACACCATATATTTT. It encodes CASINLSGNTIYF. This chain links TRBV3-1 (or the pseudogene TRBV3-2) with TRBJ1-3, with D uncertain. The CDR3 runs 13 residues. Germline values: CDR1 LGHDT, CDR2 YNNKEL (reference sequence). V was pared by 7 bases and J by 0 bases, with 7 bases between.